The next 11 T cell receptor beta chains were all read from a single sample in a study of shared clonotypes between healthy human individuals. Libraries were prepared by immunoSEQ multiplex PCR; TCRdb keeps only in-frame clonotypes and omits some of them. The table records around 2.5 million clones, over 85% of them present only once. The material sequenced was naive CD4+ T cells from PBMCs. As for subset: CD45RA+ positively selected. The source of these receptors is a man aged 18-30 years in good health. Some clones in this sample may be carry-over from other donors' samples.

This chain uses TRBV7-9 with TRBJ2-7; 9 nucleotides match TRBD2. The CDR3 runs 16 residues. The V gene end was trimmed by 1 base and the J gene end by 0 bases; junction bases not matched to a gene: 4. Germline V CDR1 and CDR2: SEHNR, FQNEAQ (reference sequence). The CDR3 DNA sequence: TGTGCCAGCAGCTTAGGAGCGGGGGGTAGCTCCTACGAGCAGTACTTC. It translates to CASSLGAGGSSYEQYF.

This clone was seen just once. V usage is TRBV11-2 and J usage is TRBJ1-3; D unclear. V was cut by 5 bases and J by 3 bases, with 17 bases left in between. CDR1 SGHAT and CDR2 FQNNGV come from the germline V gene. The CDR3 sequence is 16 residues long. The CDR3 is CASSPGPGTGGNTIYF. The CDR3 nucleotides are TGTGCCAGCAGCCCAGGACCCGGAACTGGTGGAAACACCATATATTTT. Full variable domain (rest looked up from reference TRBV11-2 and TRBJ1-3): EAGVAQSPRYKIIEKRQSVAFWCNPISGHATLYWYQQILGQGPKLLIQFQNNGVVDDSQLPKDRFSAERLKGVDSTLKIQPAKLEDSAVYLCASSPGPGTGGNTIYFGEGSWLTVV.

The CDR3 DNA sequence: TGCGCCAGCAGTCGGCCGGACGGAGCCTACAATGAGCAGTTCTTC. It translates to CASSRPDGAYNEQFF. V and J are TRBV5-1 and TRBJ2-1; D is unclear. Germline V CDR1 and CDR2: SGHRS, YFSETQ. Trimming took off 5 bases at V and 2 bases at J, with 14 bases between the two ends. This CDR3 contains 15 residues.

The V call is TRBV5-1, the J call TRBJ2-1; 10 bases fit TRBD2. CDR3 size: 14 residues. Germline-derived CDR1 and CDR2 are SGHRS and YFSETQ. V was clipped by 3 bases and J by 15 bases; unmatched bases: 12. The CDR3: CASSSVPLAGEVFF. The CDR3 DNA reads TGCGCCAGCAGCTCGGTTCCTCTAGCGGGAGAGGTGTTCTTC.

This clone was seen just once. The same CDR3 is also encoded by other DNA sequences in this sample. J is TRBJ2-5 and V is TRBV5-4; D remains ambiguous. This CDR3 is 15 amino acids long. Between the trimmed V and J ends, which lost 0 bases and 1 base, there was a span of 10 bases. Germline V gene data show CDR1 as SGHNT and CDR2 as YYREEE (reference sequence). CDR3 nucleotides: TGTGCCAGCAGCTTGGCATCCGGCTCCCAAGAGACCCAGTACTTC. Its translation: CASSLASGSQETQYF.

This chain links TRBV11-3 with TRBJ2-1; D possibly corresponds to TRBD1 (8 bases). Germline V gene lookup returns CDR1 SGHNT and CDR2 YENEEA. V was shortened by 5 bases and J by 4 bases, with 12 bases between the two germline ends. CDR3 length equals 14 residues. Written as DNA, the CDR3 is TGTGCCAGCAGCAAACAGGGGGGGTACAATGAGCAGTTCTTC. The encoded protein is CASSKQGGYNEQFF.

This chain connects TRBV14 to TRBJ2-7; 8 nucleotides line up with TRBD1. This CDR3 spans 14 amino acids. After removal of 5 bases from V and 0 bases from J, the junction contained 3 bases not matched to a gene. Per germline, CDR1 SGHDN and CDR2 FVKESK. The DNA for the CDR3 is TGTGCCAGCAGCTCCGGGACAGGCTCCTACGAGCAGTACTTC. It encodes CASSSGTGSYEQYF.

The chain couples TRBV5-1 to TRBJ2-2; D may match TRBD1 or TRBD2 (5 bases each). Trimming stripped 4 bases from V and 6 bases from J, with 10 bases between. This CDR3 is 13 amino acids long. Germline-derived CDR1 and CDR2 are SGHRS and YFSETQ. CDR3: CASSRDPPGELFF. CDR3 sequence (DNA): TGCGCCAGCAGCAGGGACCCTCCCGGGGAGCTGTTTTTT.

The rearrangement uses TRBV18 and TRBJ1-4; no firm D call. V shed 5 bases and J shed 0 bases, with 10 bases lying between them. The CDR3 totals 15 residues. Germline V gene sequence: CDR1 KGHSH, CDR2 LQKENI. The CDR3 DNA follows: TGTGCCAGCTCAACAACCCGGGCAACTAATGAAAAACTGTTTTTT. This codes for CASSTTRATNEKLFF.

The V gene is TRBV7-6, the J gene TRBJ2-2; 7 bases match TRBD2. V trimming: 5 bases; J trimming: 0 bases; junction bases outside the gene matches: 3. This CDR3 is built from 15 residues. Germline V gene lookup returns CDR1 SGHVS and CDR2 FNYEAQ. The CDR3 region is CASSGGLSNTGELFF. CDR3 bases: TGTGCCAGCAGCGGGGGACTATCGAACACCGGGGAGCTGTTTTTT. Filled out from reference TRBV7-6 and TRBJ2-2, the complete variable domain reads GAGVSQSPRYKVTKRGQDVALRCDPISGHVSLYWYRQALGQGPEFLTYFNYEAQQDKSGLPNDRFSAERPEGSISTLTIQRTEQRDSAMYRCASSGGLSNTGELFFGEGSRLTVL.

The V gene is TRBV6-5, the J gene TRBJ2-1; perhaps D is TRBD1 or TRBD2 (5 bases each). Trimming left V 6 bases short and J 9 bases short, with 15 bases between. CDR3 length: 13 amino acids. Germline V gene lookup returns CDR1 MNHEY and CDR2 SVGAGI. The CDR3 spells CASRPEGYREQFF. The CDR3 coding sequence is TGTGCCAGCAGACCCGAGGGGTACCGTGAGCAGTTCTTC.